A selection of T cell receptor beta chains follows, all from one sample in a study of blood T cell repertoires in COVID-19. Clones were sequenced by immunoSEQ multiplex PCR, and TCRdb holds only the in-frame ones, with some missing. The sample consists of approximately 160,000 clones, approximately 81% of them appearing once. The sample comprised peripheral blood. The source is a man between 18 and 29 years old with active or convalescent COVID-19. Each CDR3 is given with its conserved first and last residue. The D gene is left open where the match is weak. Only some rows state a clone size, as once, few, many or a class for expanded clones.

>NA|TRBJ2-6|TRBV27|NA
CAIGTPSSGANVLTF
TGTGCCATCGGGACTCCTAGCTCTGGGGCCAACGTCCTGACTTTC
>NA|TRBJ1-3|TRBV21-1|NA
CASSIRLSGNTIYF
TGTGCCAGCAGCATTCGACTCTCTGGAAACACCATATATTTT
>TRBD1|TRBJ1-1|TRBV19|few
CASSMDRGRRLNTEAFF
TGTGCCAGTAGTATGGACAGGGGGCGCCGGTTGAACACTGAAGCTTTCTTT
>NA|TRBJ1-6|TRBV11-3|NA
CASSLDTGAPLHF
TGTGCCAGCAGCTTAGATACGGGTGCACCCCTCCACTTT
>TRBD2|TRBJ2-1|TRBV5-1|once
CASSPWAGEGNEQFF
TGCGCCAGCAGCCCGTGGGCGGGAGAAGGAAATGAGCAGTTCTTC
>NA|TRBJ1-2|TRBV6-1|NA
CASSEVIRDNQGYTF
TGTGCCAGCAGTGAAGTCATCCGGGACAATCAGGGCTACACCTTC
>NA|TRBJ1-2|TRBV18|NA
CASSPYPQGMHGYTF
TGTGCCAGCTCACCATACCCCCAGGGTATGCATGGCTACACCTTC
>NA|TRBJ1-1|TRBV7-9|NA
CASSLDSEAFF
TGTGCCAGCAGCTTAGACTCCGAAGCTTTCTTT
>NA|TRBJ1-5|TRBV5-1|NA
CASSLGDFNQPQHF
TGCGCCAGCAGCTTGGGCGACTTCAATCAGCCCCAGCATTTT
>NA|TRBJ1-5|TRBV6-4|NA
CASSDREGVRNQPQHF
TGTGCCAGCAGTGACAGGGAGGGGGTGCGCAATCAGCCCCAGCATTTT
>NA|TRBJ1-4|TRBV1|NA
CTSSQDQPRTNEKLFF
TGCACCAGCAGCCAAGATCAACCTCGGACTAATGAAAAACTGTTTTTT
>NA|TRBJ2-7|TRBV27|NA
CASSLGGTYEQYF
TGTGCCAGCAGTTTGGGGGGAACCTACGAGCAGTACTTC
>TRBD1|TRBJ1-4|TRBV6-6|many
CASSPRGSNEKLFF
TGTGCCAGCAGCCCCAGGGGGTCAAATGAAAAACTGTTTTTT
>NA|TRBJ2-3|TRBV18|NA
CASSPNLQIRTSTDTQYF
TGTGCCAGCTCACCAAATTTACAGATACGAACAAGCACAGATACGCAGTATTTT